Listed here is a single TCR beta chain. The data belong to a study of T-cell reconstitution after alpha-beta-depleted transplantation in children. CDR3 length: 13 residues. V shed 5 bases, J shed 9 bases, and the junction held 7 bases outside the gene matches. TCRbeta library construction was performed incorporating unique molecular identifiers. TCRdb re-called the PCR reads through MiXCR, storing one row per CDR3 protein. The data show roughly 500,000 distinct CDR3 sequences, with about 18% seen just once and 3% to 4% held by the top ten. The material sequenced was PBMCs from the stem cell graft donor, taken from the stem cell graft. The V and J genes are TRBV12-3 or TRBV12-4 and TRBJ2-4, with TRBD1 matching 7 bases. The origin of this receptor is a human donor who donated a stem cell graft to a child with acute lymphoblastic leukemia. The CDR3 DNA reads TGTGCCAGCAGTGGACGACAGGGAAGCATTCAGTACTTC. Amino acid sequence: CASSGRQGSIQYF.